These T cell receptor beta chains were read from a single sample in a study of T cells after yellow fever vaccination. TCRdb ran MiXCR on the 5' RACE reads and lists one entry per CDR3 protein. The table has 120,000 or so distinct CDR3 sequences, 15% seen once. The source material was CD8+ T cells sorted from PBMCs, sampled 5 days after the yellow fever booster vaccination. All receptors come from a man in his late teens or twenties who received the YFV17D yellow fever vaccine. The CDR3 runs from the conserved cysteine through the conserved F or W. The D gene is left open where the match is weak. The size of a clone is reported for some rows only, either as once, few or many, or as a class for expanded clones.

d_gene	v_gene	abundance	j_gene	len	CDR3nt	CDR3aa
.	TRBV7-3	many	TRBJ2-3	13	TGTGCCAGCAGCCAACCTAGCACAGATACGCAGTATTTT	CASSQPSTDTQYF
TRBD2	TRBV7-9	few	TRBJ2-1	17	TGTGCCAGCAGCCCACGGACTAGCGGGGGCCCTTACAATGAGCAGTTCTTC	CASSPRTSGGPYNEQFF
TRBD2	TRBV19	few	TRBJ2-1	16	TGTGCCAGTAGTATAACCCCGAGCGGGGCGAACAATGAGCAGTTCTTC	CASSITPSGANNEQFF
.	TRBV21-1	many	TRBJ2-1	11	TGTGCCAGCAGCAGACAGAATGAGCAGTTCTTC	CASSRQNEQFF
TRBD2	TRBV4-1	.	TRBJ2-3	16	TGCGCCAGCAGCCAAGAGGGGAGACTAGCGTCAGATACGCAGTATTTT	CASSQEGRLASDTQYF
TRBD1	TRBV7-2	.	TRBJ2-2	14	TGTGCCAGCCAAGGACAGGAAAACACCGGGGAGCTGTTTTTT	CASQGQENTGELFF
.	TRBV7-2	many	TRBJ2-1	14	TGTGCCAGCAGCCGCACGGACGGTAGGAATGAGCAGTTCTTC	CASSRTDGRNEQFF
TRBD1	TRBV5-5	few	TRBJ1-1	18	TGTGCCAGCAGCTTGGAAGGGACAGGGGGCGGATTGGCCAGTGAAGCTTTCTTT	CASSLEGTGGGLASEAFF
.	TRBV7-9	few	TRBJ2-5	17	TGTGCCAGCAGCTCTAATTCGGCGGGGTCGTGGGGGGAGACCCAGTACTTC	CASSSNSAGSWGETQYF
.	TRBV7-8	.	TRBJ2-1	13	TGTGCCAGCAGCTCACGGATCCGAAATGAGCAGTTCTTC	CASSSRIRNEQFF
.	TRBV20-1	once	TRBJ2-5	13	TGCAGTGCTAGAGTGAGGCAGGGGGAGACCCAGTACTTC	CSARVRQGETQYF
.	TRBV11-1	few	TRBJ1-1	15	TGTGCCAGCAGCTTCCAGGGGTCGAGGAACACTGAAGCTTTCTTT	CASSFQGSRNTEAFF
TRBD2	TRBV12-3/TRBV12-4	many	TRBJ2-1	15	TGTGCCAGCAGTCCCGTTAGCGGGGGGGGCAATGAGCAGTTCTTC	CASSPVSGGGNEQFF
.	TRBV7-6	many	TRBJ2-3	12	TGTGCCAGCAGCTTTAGCACAGATACGCAGTATTTT	CASSFSTDTQYF
.	TRBV15	.	TRBJ2-3	11	TGTGCCACCAGCATACAGTATACGCAGTATTTT	CATSIQYTQYF
TRBD1	TRBV4-1	once	TRBJ2-5	14	TGCGCCAGCAGCCAGGGACAGGGGGAAGAGACCCAGTACTTC	CASSQGQGEETQYF
TRBD1	TRBV4-3	.	TRBJ1-2	16	TGCGCCAGCAGCCAAGATCCACCCGAAGGGACAGATGGCTACACCTTC	CASSQDPPEGTDGYTF
TRBD1	TRBV27	.	TRBJ2-1	15	TGTGCCAGCAGCCCGACAGGGGGCTCCTACAATGAGCAGTTCTTC	CASSPTGGSYNEQFF
.	TRBV28	.	TRBJ2-1	16	TGTGCCAGCAGTTCCCCCAGGAGGCTAGTACACAATGAGCAGTTCTTC	CASSSPRRLVHNEQFF
.	TRBV10-3	.	TRBJ1-5	14	TGTGCCATCAGTGAGAACCCAGGGACCGGGCCCCAGCATTTT	CAISENPGTGPQHF
TRBD2	TRBV4-1	few	TRBJ2-3	15	TGCGCCAGCAGCCTCCTAGCGGGGGGGATAGATACGCAGTATTTT	CASSLLAGGIDTQYF
.	TRBV4-1	few	TRBJ2-5	15	TGCGCCAGCAGCCAAGACTCAGGACAGTACGAGACCCAGTACTTC	CASSQDSGQYETQYF
.	TRBV13	many	TRBJ2-1	16	TGTGCCAGCAGCCTAGTGAAAAGCGACAGATACAATGAGCAGTTCTTC	CASSLVKSDRYNEQFF
.	TRBV4-1	.	TRBJ1-2	15	TGCGCCAGCAGCCAAGAGGCAGGGGCGACCTATGGCTACACCTTC	CASSQEAGATYGYTF
TRBD2	TRBV5-5	many	TRBJ2-3	17	TGTGCCAGCAGTCCTAACTTATACGGGGGGGGCACAGATACGCAGTATTTT	CASSPNLYGGGTDTQYF
.	TRBV10-3	few	TRBJ2-1	12	TGTGCCATCAGTGAGTACCGGGATGAGCAGTTCTTC	CAISEYRDEQFF
TRBD1	TRBV4-1	.	TRBJ1-4	14	TGCGCCAGCAGCCAAGTACAGGGGGATGAAAAACTGTTTTTT	CASSQVQGDEKLFF
.	TRBV23-1	.	TRBJ2-2	14	TGCGCCAGCAGTCTCACATCGAGGACCGGGGAGCTGTTTTTT	CASSLTSRTGELFF